These T cell receptor beta chains were read from a single sample in a study of T-cell reconstitution after alpha-beta-depleted transplantation in children. One entry per CDR3 protein results from TCRdb running MiXCR on the PCR reads. This table holds 70,000 to 95,000 distinct CDR3 sequences, 9.5% to 15% found once. The specimen comprised PBMCs from the stem cell graft donor, sampled from the stem cell graft. These TCRs come from a human donor who donated a stem cell graft to a child with inherited bone marrow failure. CDR3s include the opening cysteine and the closing phenylalanine or tryptophan. Fields, in order: J gene, clone size, V gene, D gene, CDR3 DNA, CDR3 protein. D genes are given only for firm matches. Size tells how often a clone was seen (once, few, many) or the class of an expanded clone, and some rows leave it out.

>TRBJ1-6|many|TRBV10-3|TRBD1
TGTGCCATCAGTGAGTCGACCCCAGGGGGCGGAATTTCACCCCTCCACTTT
CAISESTPGGGISPLHF
>TRBJ2-6|NA|TRBV19|NA
TGTGCCAGTAGTATTTCCTCGGGGGCCAACGTCCTGACTTTC
CASSISSGANVLTF
>TRBJ1-5|many|TRBV18|NA
TGTGCCAGCTCACCATCGGGAAATCAGCCCCAGCATTTT
CASSPSGNQPQHF
>TRBJ2-2|many|TRBV7-2|TRBD2
TGTGCCAGCAGCCATGGGACTAGCGGGAGGAGGGTAGGCGGGGAGCTGTTTTTT
CASSHGTSGRRVGGELFF
>TRBJ1-1|once|TRBV18|NA
TGTGCCAGCTCACCGGGACAAGCACACACTGAAGCTTTCTTT
CASSPGQAHTEAFF
>TRBJ1-1|few|TRBV4-2|NA
TGTGCTAGCATCCAAGGGATAGGGGGGGCTGAAGCTTTCTTT
CASIQGIGGAEAFF
>TRBJ1-5|NA|TRBV28|NA
TGTGCCAGCGGTCGTAGCAATCAGCCCCAGCATTTT
CASGRSNQPQHF
>TRBJ2-5|few|TRBV5-1|TRBD2
TGCGCCAGCAGCCGTAGCGGGACCTGGGAGACCCAGTACTTC
CASSRSGTWETQYF
>TRBJ2-1|NA|TRBV5-1|NA
TGCGCCAGCAGTTTAACGCCACGGGGCTTCGAGCACTATGACTTC
CASSLTPRGFEHYDF
>TRBJ2-3|many|TRBV7-2|TRBD2
TGTGCCAGCAGCTTCGGGGGGGGGGATACGCAGTATTTT
CASSFGGGDTQYF
>TRBJ2-7|many|TRBV6-6|NA
TGTGCCAGCAGCCCTAGGGCCTACGAGCAGTACTTC
CASSPRAYEQYF
>TRBJ2-7|many|TRBV7-2|NA
TGTGCCAGCAGCTTAGAAGGACACCTTTACGAGCAGTACTTC
CASSLEGHLYEQYF
>TRBJ1-5|many|TRBV2|NA
TGTGCCAGCAGTGACGGCTATAGCAATCAGCCCCAGCATTTT
CASSDGYSNQPQHF
>TRBJ1-1|many|TRBV12-3/TRBV12-4|NA
TGTGCCAGCAGAAGGGGGACCGGTGGAACGAGTGAAGCTTTCTTT
CASRRGTGGTSEAFF
>TRBJ1-6|many|TRBV5-1|NA
TGCGCCAGCAGCTTGGGGGGGCACCGAGGTTCACCCCTCCACTTT
CASSLGGHRGSPLHF
>TRBJ2-3|NA|TRBV9|NA
TGTGCCAGCAGCGTAGGGTGGGAGACAGATACGCAGTATTTT
CASSVGWETDTQYF
>TRBJ2-4|many|TRBV7-2|NA
TGTGCCAGCAGCTTGACCAAGGGAGCCAAAAACATTCAGTACTTC
CASSLTKGAKNIQYF
>TRBJ2-7|many|TRBV7-9|NA
TGTGCCAGCAGCTTCGCAACCGGGACCGTGGTCGAGCAGTACTTC
CASSFATGTVVEQYF
>TRBJ2-2|many|TRBV5-5|NA
TGTGCCAGCAGCTTGGAGGTAACCGGGGAGCTGTTTTTT
CASSLEVTGELFF
>TRBJ2-5|NA|TRBV9|NA
TGTGCCAGCAGCCAAGAGGGTGGGACCCAGTACTTC
CASSQEGGTQYF
>TRBJ2-7|many|TRBV25-1|TRBD1
TGTGCCAGCAGAAGAGCTGGGACAGGGAGCGAGCAGTACTTC
CASRRAGTGSEQYF
>TRBJ1-3|many|TRBV5-1|NA
TGCGCCAGCAGCCCGACAGACTCTGGAAACACCATATATTTT
CASSPTDSGNTIYF
>TRBJ2-5|NA|TRBV4-2|TRBD1
TGTGCCAGCAGCTCCCTAGGGGGCATCGAGACCCAGTACTTC
CASSSLGGIETQYF
>TRBJ2-2|many|TRBV5-1|TRBD1
TGCGCCAGCAGCTTGCCACGAGGGGGCGCTTCGGCCGGGGAGCTGTTTTTT
CASSLPRGGASAGELFF
>TRBJ2-2|many|TRBV4-3|TRBD1
TGCGCCAGCAGCCAAGGAGGGGGCCCCGCCGGGGAGCTGTTTTTT
CASSQGGGPAGELFF
>TRBJ2-4|many|TRBV9|NA
TGTGCCAGCTCGACTGGAGCGGGAAACATTCAGTACTTC
CASSTGAGNIQYF
>TRBJ2-1|many|TRBV4-1|TRBD2
TGCGCCAGCAGCCTCCTCATGGGCGGGAGGGCCGTGGGGAGCTCCTACAATGAGCAGTTCTTC
CASSLLMGGRAVGSSYNEQFF
>TRBJ1-3|medium-sized|TRBV20-1|NA
TGCAGTGCCACCTCAGGCTCTGGAAACACCATATATTTT
CSATSGSGNTIYF
>TRBJ1-3|NA|TRBV30|NA
TGTGCCTGGAGTGTCCTCTCTGGAAACACCATATATTTT
CAWSVLSGNTIYF
>TRBJ2-2|many|TRBV27|NA
TGTGCCAGCAGTTTTGGTGGGGAGCTGTTTTTT
CASSFGGELFF
>TRBJ1-2|many|TRBV20-1|TRBD1
TGCAGTGCCACCGAGACCCGACAGGGGCTTAACTATGGCTACACCTTC
CSATETRQGLNYGYTF
>TRBJ1-6|many|TRBV18|TRBD1
TGTGCCAGCTCAAAGGACAGGGCGGATTCACCCCTCCACTTT
CASSKDRADSPLHF
>TRBJ2-1|many|TRBV9|NA
TGTGCCAGCAGCGCAGGGGGGGGACACCTCAATGAGCAGTTCTTC
CASSAGGGHLNEQFF
>TRBJ2-1|NA|TRBV6-2/TRBV6-3|NA
TGTGCCAGTGGCGGGGTTTACAATGAGCAGTTCTTC
CASGGVYNEQFF
>TRBJ1-4|many|TRBV7-9|TRBD1
TGTGCCAGCAGCTTATTACAGGGGGCCGGTGAAAAACTGTTTTTT
CASSLLQGAGEKLFF
>TRBJ1-1|many|TRBV7-2|NA
TGTGCCAGCAGCATACCACAGGGGAACACTGAAGCTTTCTTT
CASSIPQGNTEAFF
>TRBJ2-7|NA|TRBV7-6|TRBD1
TGTGCCAGCAGCCACACGCCCGGACAGGGATACGAGCAGTACTTC
CASSHTPGQGYEQYF
>TRBJ2-1|NA|TRBV5-5|NA
TGTGCCAGCAGCTTAGACAGGGACTCCCGGAATGAGCAGTTCTTC
CASSLDRDSRNEQFF
>TRBJ2-7|many|TRBV5-1|TRBD2
TGCGCCAGCAGCTTGACGACTAGCAGACAGACGACCTACGAGCAGTACTTC
CASSLTTSRQTTYEQYF
>TRBJ2-7|many|TRBV6-1|TRBD1
TGTGCCAGCAGTGAAGGGACAGGGGATAACTACGAGCAGTACTTC
CASSEGTGDNYEQYF